These T cell receptor beta chains were read from a single sample in a study of CD8+ T cells in alopecia areata. Clones were sequenced by immunoSEQ multiplex PCR, and TCRdb holds only the in-frame ones, with some missing. The table includes some 12,000 clones, 57% detected once. Sequenced input: skin. Source of these receptors: a human donor with alopecia areata. CDR3s include the opening cysteine and the closing phenylalanine or tryptophan. The order of the fields is D gene, J gene, clone size, V gene, CDR3 DNA, CDR3 protein. A D gene is named only where the DNA matches it firmly. A clone size is listed for some rows: how often the clone was seen (once, few, many), or a class if it is expanded.

. | TRBJ2-7 | . | TRBV18 | TGTGCCAGCTCCCCCTCCAGGGGCGGCTACGAGCAGTACTTC | CASSPSRGGYEQYF
. | TRBJ2-2 | few | TRBV4-3 | TGCGCAGCCGGCAACACCGGGGAGCTGTTTTTT | CAAGNTGELFF
. | TRBJ2-7 | . | TRBV7-9 | TGTGCCAGCAGCCCTCCGGGGACCGCCACCTACGAGCAGTACTTC | CASSPPGTATYEQYF
. | TRBJ2-1 | . | TRBV5-4 | TGTGCCAGCAGCTTGGACAGGGTGGTGGGGAATGAGCAGTTCTTC | CASSLDRVVGNEQFF
. | TRBJ2-7 | . | TRBV11-2 | TGTGCCAGCAGCTCCCTTGGTGGTATTCTAGGAGGGGTTTACGAGCAGTACTTC | CASSSLGGILGGVYEQYF
TRBD2 | TRBJ2-3 | few | TRBV5-1 | TGCGCCAGCAGCTGGACTAGCGGGTACTCGGATACGCAGTATTTT | CASSWTSGYSDTQYF
. | TRBJ2-2 | . | TRBV9 | TGTGCCAGCAGCACCCCGAACACCGGGGAGCTGTTTTTT | CASSTPNTGELFF
TRBD1 | TRBJ2-7 | few | TRBV6-5 | TGTGCCAGCAGTCCTAGCAGGGGGTACGGGGTCGAGCAGTACTTC | CASSPSRGYGVEQYF
. | TRBJ2-6 | . | TRBV15 | TGTGCCACCAGCAGAGGTATTGTCTCTGGGGCCAACGTCCTGACTTTC | CATSRGIVSGANVLTF
TRBD1 | TRBJ2-7 | . | TRBV7-2 | TGTGCCAGCAGTCTTTATGAGCCGGGACAGGGTTACGAGCAGTACTTC | CASSLYEPGQGYEQYF